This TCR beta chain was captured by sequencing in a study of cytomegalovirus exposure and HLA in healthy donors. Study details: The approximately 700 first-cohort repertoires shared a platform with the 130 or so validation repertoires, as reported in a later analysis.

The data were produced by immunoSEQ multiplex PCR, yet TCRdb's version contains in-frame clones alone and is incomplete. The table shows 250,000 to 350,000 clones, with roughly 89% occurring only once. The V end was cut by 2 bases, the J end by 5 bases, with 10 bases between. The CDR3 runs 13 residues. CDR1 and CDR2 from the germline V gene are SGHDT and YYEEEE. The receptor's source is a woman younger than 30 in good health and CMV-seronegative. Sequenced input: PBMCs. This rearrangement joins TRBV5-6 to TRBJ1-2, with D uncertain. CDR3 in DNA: TGTGCCAGCAGCTTACTGGAGATATATGGCTACACCTTC. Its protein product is CASSLLEIYGYTF.